This T cell receptor (beta chain) is drawn from a study of CD8 T cells in Susac syndrome. The CDR3 spans 16 residues. The trim removed 1 base at V and 0 bases at J, leaving 6 bases unmatched. Germline V gene lookup returns CDR1 SGHTA and CDR2 FQGTGA. The authors reverse transcribed roughly 0.5 to 1 ug RNA with random hexamers. TCRdb processed the immunoSEQ multiplex PCR reads anew with MiXCR; each CDR3 protein has one entry. Among about 180,000 distinct CDR3 sequences listed, nearly 97% were seen once. The multiple sclerosis control group was made up of treatment-naive patients with stable or active relapsing-remitting disease. TEMRA cells underwent FACS enrichment and CD8+ and CD4+ T cells underwent negative isolation.

This TCR came from a human donor with multiple sclerosis. Sequences were obtained from CD4+ T cells from PBMCs. The chain couples TRBV7-3 to TRBJ2-7; TRBD2 aligns across 7 bases. The CDR3 coding sequence is TGTGCCAGCAGCTTAATCTCAGCGGGGAGCTCCTACGAGCAGTACTTC. Residues: CASSLISAGSSYEQYF.